Below, 21 T cell receptor beta chains from the same sample are listed, as sequenced in a study of beta chain features in type 1 diabetes. Study outcomes and limitations: Type 1 diabetes patients had TCRB CDR3s that were shorter (moderately but significantly so) in all four CD4+ subsets.

No antigen has been assigned to these receptors. Every isolated RNA sample was fully reverse transcribed, so sequencing captured expressed TCRB transcripts. This table comes from immunoSEQ multiplex PCR, and its TCRdb copy is limited to in-frame clones, with some not included. Among some 140,000 clones listed, 9% were seen once. Material: central memory CD4+ T cells from blood. The receptors stem from a young man with type 1 diabetes.

The chain recombines TRBV25-1 with TRBJ2-3; D not resolved. Germline assignment: CDR1 MGHDK and CDR2 SYGVNS. This CDR3 is 12 amino acids long. The ends were cut back, 5 bases at V and 4 bases at J, with 7 bases in the middle. CDR3 sequence reads: CASSNPADTQYF. The DNA for the CDR3 is TGTGCCAGCAGTAATCCCGCAGATACGCAGTATTTT.

A remark on this clone: Other DNA sequences in the same sample also yield this CDR3. The J gene is TRBJ1-1, the V gene TRBV6-5; TRBD1 might be the D (6 bases). This CDR3 has 15 amino acids. Trimming took off 0 bases at V and 3 bases at J, with 11 bases between the two ends. Germline CDR1 reads MNHEY; CDR2 reads SVGAGI. The CDR3 loop is CASSYSRGGDTEAFF. The CDR3 bases are TGTGCCAGCAGTTACTCGAGAGGGGGGGACACTGAAGCTTTCTTT.

The sample holds a few counts of this clone. Distinct nucleotide sequences in the sample also encode this CDR3. The rearrangement uses TRBV29-1 and TRBJ2-3; a weak D match, TRBD2 (6 bases). Trimming removed 4 bases from V and 1 base from J, with 15 bases in between. The CDR3 consists of 15 residues. Germline lookup yields CDR1 SQVTM and CDR2 ANQGSEA. The CDR3 sequence is CSVAGSSGGTDTQYF. In DNA, the CDR3 is TGCAGCGTTGCGGGATCGTCGGGGGGCACAGATACGCAGTATTTT.

V gene TRBV5-1 combines with J gene TRBJ2-3, with 7 bases matching TRBD2. There are 16 residues in the CDR3. Germline CDR1 reads SGHRS; CDR2 reads YFSETQ. The junction had 5 bases not matched to a gene; V was cut back by 0 bases and J by 1 base. CDR3 loop: CASSLAAGVGTDTQYF. Here the CDR3 DNA reads TGCGCCAGCAGCTTGGCCGCGGGGGTAGGCACAGATACGCAGTATTTT.

This clone was counted between two and nine times. The chain couples TRBV6-5 to TRBJ1-6; TRBD1 matches at 7 bases. CDR1 is MNHEY, CDR2 SVGAGI, per germline. V lost 6 bases and J lost 9; bases outside the gene matches: 8. The CDR3 runs to 14 residues. The CDR3 nucleotides read TGTGCCAGCAGCCGACAGGGTCAGTCTTCACCCCTCCACTTT. Its protein is CASSRQGQSSPLHF.

This clone turned up a few times. The chain employs TRBV6-1 and TRBJ2-7, with D hard to call. The germline V gene has CDR1 MNHNS and CDR2 SASEGT. The length of the CDR3 is 13 residues. V lost 4 bases, J lost 0 bases, and 7 bases lay in between. The CDR3 sequence is CASSGPFSYEQYF. The CDR3 DNA follows: TGTGCCAGCAGTGGGCCATTCTCCTACGAGCAGTACTTC.

This clone was seen a handful of times. The sample holds other DNA sequences that translate to the same CDR3. The chain is built from TRBV4-3 and TRBJ1-2; 9 nucleotides agree with TRBD1. V gave up 3 bases and J gave up 8 bases; unmatched junction bases: 4. The CDR3 runs 13 residues. Germline V gene lookup returns CDR1 LGHNA and CDR2 YSLEER. This chain's CDR3 is CASSQGTGFGYTF. Here the CDR3 DNA reads TGCGCCAGCAGCCAGGGGACAGGGTTCGGCTACACCTTC.

This clone showed up just a few times. The CDR3 nucleotides read TGTGCCAGCAGCCAAAAAAGCGACGCAGAGACCCAGTACTTC. Amino acids: CASSQKSDAETQYF. The chain links TRBV4-2 to TRBJ2-5; D is unclear. The germline V gene encodes CDR1 LGHNA and CDR2 YNFKEQ. This CDR3 comprises 14 residues. Trimming pared 2 bases from V and 4 bases from J, leaving 11 bases between.

A remark on this clone: Distinct nucleotide sequences in the sample also encode this CDR3. J is TRBJ2-7 and V is TRBV29-1, with TRBD1 matching 8 bases. Germline V gene data show CDR1 as SQVTM and CDR2 as ANQGSEA. This CDR3 has 14 residues. Losses at the gene ends were 3 bases for V and 5 bases for J; bases not matched to a gene: 9. The CDR3 loop is CSVEGGQGADEQYF. The CDR3 DNA reads as TGCAGCGTTGAGGGGGGTCAGGGGGCCGACGAGCAGTACTTC.

This chain uses TRBV11-2 with TRBJ2-7, with 14 bases aligning to TRBD2. Losses at the gene ends were 4 bases for V and 9 bases for J; bases not matched to a gene: 8. Germline V CDR1 and CDR2: SGHAT, FQNNGV. The CDR3 has 15 residues. The DNA for the CDR3 is TGTGCCAGCAGCTCCGGACTAGCGGGGGGAATTGGGCAGTACTTC. Encoded protein: CASSSGLAGGIGQYF.

In this sample, this clone turned up a few times. The rearrangement uses TRBV7-8 and TRBJ2-1, with 11 nucleotides matching TRBD1. Germline V CDR1 and CDR2: SGHVS, FQNEAQ. Trimming removed 3 bases from V and 4 bases from J; junction bases left unmatched: 2. This CDR3 has 15 residues. CDR3 sequence: CASSFGTGGYNEQFF. Written as DNA, the CDR3 is TGTGCCAGCAGCTTTGGGACAGGGGGATACAATGAGCAGTTCTTC.

This clone was found many times. This sequence joins TRBV4-1 and TRBJ1-2, with 7 bases lining up with TRBD1. The CDR3 extends over 15 amino acids. Germline CDR1 is MGHRA and CDR2 is YSYEKL. V shed 4 bases and J 2 bases; nucleotides not matched to a gene: 7. The CDR3, as DNA: TGCGCCAGCAGCCCGATCGGGACAGTCAACTATGGCTACACCTTC. Its translation: CASSPIGTVNYGYTF.

This clone was detected a few times. This chain connects TRBV2 to TRBJ1-1; a possible D gene is TRBD1 (6 bases). Germline V gives CDR1 SNHLY, CDR2 FYNNEI. This CDR3 contains 15 residues. The germline V and J ends were trimmed by 3 bases and 5 bases, with 16 bases remaining between them. The CDR3 DNA is TGTGCCAGCAGTGATGTTGTAAGGGGGGGAACTGAAGCTTTCTTT. Its translation is CASSDVVRGGTEAFF.

The chain carries TRBV2 and TRBJ1-1, with D possibly matching TRBD1 (5 bases). Germline CDR1 and CDR2: SNHLY and FYNNEI. The CDR3 totals 16 residues. Trimming shortened V by 3 bases and J by 1 base, and 15 bases separated the two germline ends. The CDR3 nucleotides read TGTGCCAGCAGTGAGGCCCTGGGGCGCCCGAACACTGAAGCTTTCTTT. It is translated as CASSEALGRPNTEAFF.

There are many counts of this clone. The chain recombines TRBV2 with TRBJ2-5; D is uncertain. Deletions cut 7 bases from V and 1 base from J, with 13 bases between. Germline loops: CDR1 SNHLY, CDR2 FYNNEI. The CDR3 loop spans 14 amino acids. CDR3 sequence: CASKVLSSQETQYF. CDR3 sequence (DNA): TGTGCCAGCAAAGTACTATCCTCCCAAGAGACCCAGTACTTC.

V gene TRBV9 combines with J gene TRBJ2-3, with 9 nucleotides matching TRBD2. The CDR3 covers 16 residues. Germline V gene lookup returns CDR1 SGDLS and CDR2 YYNGEE. V shed 3 bases and J 0 bases; nucleotides not matched to a gene: 5. The CDR3 loop reads CASSAGAGGSTDTQYF. The CDR3 region has the DNA TGTGCCAGCAGCGCGGGAGCGGGGGGAAGCACAGATACGCAGTATTTT.

V is TRBV15 and J is TRBJ2-7; 9 positions agree with TRBD1. The CDR3 is 16 amino acids. Germline lookup yields CDR1 LNHNV and CDR2 YYDKDF (reference sequence). V lost 3 bases, J lost 3 bases, and 9 bases stayed unmatched. The CDR3 coding sequence is TGTGCCACCAGCAGGGACTTACCGGGACAGGGCTACGAGCAGTACTTC. Translation: CATSRDLPGQGYEQYF.

The CDR3 coding sequence is TGTGCCAGCAGCCCCGGACTCGACAGGGGAGGGACCCAGTACTTC. It translates to CASSPGLDRGGTQYF. The chain uses TRBV4-2 and TRBJ2-5, with 8 bases that match TRBD1. The CDR3 is made up of 15 amino acids. The trim removed 4 bases at V and 7 bases at J, leaving 11 bases unmatched. Germline V lookup: CDR1 LGHNA, CDR2 YNFKEQ.

The chain uses TRBV7-3 and TRBJ2-6, with 8 bases identical to TRBD1. Per germline, CDR1 SGHTA and CDR2 FQGTGA. Losses at the gene ends were 5 bases for V and 1 base for J; bases not matched to a gene: 7. This CDR3 contains 17 residues. This chain's CDR3 is CASSIGTGQSGANVLTF. CDR3 DNA: TGTGCCAGCAGCATCGGGACAGGACAATCTGGGGCCAACGTCCTGACTTTC.

This clone was recorded many times. This rearrangement joins TRBV28 to TRBJ1-2; 8 bases fit TRBD1. Germline V gives CDR1 MDHEN, CDR2 SYDVKM. V trimming: 5 bases; J trimming: 4 bases; junction bases outside the gene matches: 6. This CDR3 comprises 14 residues. CDR3 region: CASSPGQGPYGYTF. The CDR3 nucleotides are TGTGCCAGCAGTCCCGGACAGGGACCCTATGGCTACACCTTC.

In its sample, this clone was seen a few times. This chain uses TRBV5-1 with TRBJ2-1, with 13 bases identical to TRBD2. Trimming removed 0 bases from V and 9 bases from J; junction bases left unmatched: 3. From germline, CDR1 is SGHRS and CDR2 YFSETQ. The CDR3 sequence is 15 residues long. Written as DNA, the CDR3 is TGCGCCAGCAGCTTGGGACTAGCGGGGGGAAGTGAGCAGTTCTTC. Translated, it gives CASSLGLAGGSEQFF.